This T cell receptor beta chain originates from a study of T cell repertoires in cytomegalovirus infection. One entry per CDR3 protein, called by TCRdb with MiXCR from the reads. Here the sample spans some 560,000 distinct CDR3 sequences, approximately 40% being singletons. Germline CDR1 and CDR2: LNHDA and SQIVND (reference sequence). Between the trimmed V and J ends, which lost 6 bases and 1 base, there was a span of 12 bases. This CDR3 has 14 residues. This clonotype was seen more than once but under ten times. Its antigen is not identified. The origin of this receptor is a human donor in good health (CMV status not recorded). Some clones in this sample may be carry-over from other donors' samples. This chain joins TRBV19 and TRBJ1-1; D not resolved. Source: cultured PBMCs, taken from culture after CMV antigen stimulation. DNA of the CDR3: TGTGCCAGTAGCGAAAGGCAGGCGAACACTGAAGCTTTCTTT. This encodes CASSERQANTEAFF. The full variable domain, rest sourced from reference TRBV19 and TRBJ1-1, is DGGITQSPKYLFRKEGQNVTLSCEQNLNHDAMYWYRQDPGQGLRLIYYSQIVNDFQKGDIAEGYSVSREKKESFPLTVTSAQKNPTAFYLCASSERQANTEAFFGQGTRLTVV.